This TCR beta chain was sequenced during a study of blood T cell repertoires in COVID-19. Study in general: Researchers got acute and convalescent COVID-19 samples from the United States, Italy and Spain. Nucleic acid was either cDNA or gDNA, and it came from T cells, B-cell-depleted T cells, or PBMCs.

Source study methods: Amplification with reference gene primers provided the estimates of nucleated cell counts. Data came from immunoSEQ multiplex PCR; TCRdb stores just in-frame clones and leaves some out. That table is the source of V, J and clone size, and D and trimming were worked out from the DNA. The profile shows 80,000 to 95,000 clones, around 90% of them singletons. V was pared by 4 bases and J by 0 bases, with 1 base of the junction left unmatched. The CDR3 is made up of 15 amino acids. CDR1 and CDR2 (germline): LGHNA, YNFKEQ. Sequenced material: peripheral blood. The receptor comes from a human donor with active COVID-19. The donor label of this sample is uncertain. V is TRBV4-2 and J is TRBJ2-1, with 9 bases identical to TRBD2. CDR3 sequence: CASSLSGGSYNEQFF. As DNA, the CDR3 is TGTGCCAGCAGCCTTAGCGGGGGCTCCTACAATGAGCAGTTCTTC.